This T cell receptor (beta chain) originates from a study of T cell repertoires in aging, cancer and after chemotherapy (dated by TCRdb to the late 2010s). Background for the entire study: Donors spanned six age groups from 30 or younger to 70 or older, with at least three individuals per group. Control TCR repertoires from healthy donors were recorded over several months to years, and clear clonal overlap was observed across re-sampling. The complete dataset included 8 million to 9.5 million TCR reads. The study profiled peripheral blood TCR beta repertoires from healthy donors and cancer patients to examine immunoaging and T cell reconstitution after chemotherapy. Alongside fewer than 100 healthy donors serving as a reference group, the cohort included roughly 220 cancer patients, of whom about 94 had hematological cancers and about 130 had solid cancers.

Rearranged TRB sequences spanning V, D and J segments were amplified by multiplex touch-down PCR using a mixed TRB-A/B primer pool. Illumina adapters and sample indices were attached to the amplicons through two consecutive PCR reactions run with Phusion HS II polymerase. Amplicons were gel-purified using the NucleoSpin Gel and PCR Clean-up kit and were subsequently checked with Qubit and an Agilent 2100 Bioanalyzer. The libraries were sequenced on an Illumina MiSeq with 600-cycle, single-indexed, paired-end runs. The authors' analysis ran thus. MiXCR versions 2.12 and 3.0.5 were used to process TRB sequences. A clone was defined as each unique CDR3 nucleotide sequence, and only productive sequences supported by at least two reads were kept. The repertoire metrics were Shannon diversity, evenness, clonality (defined as one minus evenness), and alpha-parameterized diversity profiles covering alpha 0 to 5. The IGoR algorithm was used to compute generation probabilities of clones in paired pre- and post-chemotherapy samples. Through fastp at Q25 and MiXCR, TCRdb rebuilt clones from the public reads, retaining in-frame beta chains. Under each unique CDR3 protein, matching rows form one entry showing the most common genes and DNA. TCRdb assigned the V and J calls; the authors' analysis was not used. This sample lists about 5,700 distinct CDR3 sequences; approximately 37% were detected once. The ten largest account for more than 40% of the sample.

Notes on this clonotype: Its antigen specificity is not known. Base-call qualities are not available, and no considerably larger clone is one nucleotide away.

General conclusions and limits of the study: In both cancer cohorts, the median generation probability rose over the chemotherapy interval, which suggests that the repertoire was reconstituted through rebound thymic output. According to the authors, the repertoire data do not allow conclusions to be drawn about immunological memory after chemotherapy. Untreated patients with hematological or solid cancers showed significantly lower blood TCR diversity and higher clonality than age-matched healthy donors. In healthy donors, the decline in TCR diversity with age was mainly due to loss of richness, whereas in cancer patients loss of evenness also played a role.

TCR beta rearrangements were amplified from genomic DNA isolated from peripheral blood, not from sorted cells or RNA. Sequenced input: blood. This receptor was taken from a human donor in good health.

The sequence in DNA is TGTGCCAGCAGTGGACTAGCGGGGGAACAAGAGACCCAGTACTTC. Its protein reads: CASSGLAGEQETQYF. The chain uses TRBV6-5 and TRBJ2-5, and TRBD2 aligns with 13 junction nucleotides. From its cysteine to its phenylalanine, the CDR3 spans 15 amino acids. Only CDR3 DNA is held: 45 bases, read in frame from base 1. From a lookup of the germline V gene, CDR1 and CDR2 are MNHEY and SVGAGI. Compared with germline, V lacks 5 bases and J lacks 2 bases; bases without a gene match: 2.